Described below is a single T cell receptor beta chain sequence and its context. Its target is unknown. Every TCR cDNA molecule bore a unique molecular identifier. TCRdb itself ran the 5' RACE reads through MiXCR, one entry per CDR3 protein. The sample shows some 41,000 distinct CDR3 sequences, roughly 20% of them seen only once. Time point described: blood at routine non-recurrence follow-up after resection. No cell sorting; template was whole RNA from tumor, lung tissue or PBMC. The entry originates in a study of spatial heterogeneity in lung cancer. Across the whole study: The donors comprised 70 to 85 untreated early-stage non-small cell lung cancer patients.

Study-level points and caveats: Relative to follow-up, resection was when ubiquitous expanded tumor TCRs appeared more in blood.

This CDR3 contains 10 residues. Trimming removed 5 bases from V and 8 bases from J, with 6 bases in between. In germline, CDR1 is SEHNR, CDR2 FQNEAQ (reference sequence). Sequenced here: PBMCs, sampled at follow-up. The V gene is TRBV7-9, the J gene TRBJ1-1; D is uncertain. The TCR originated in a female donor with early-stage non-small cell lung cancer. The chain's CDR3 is CASSAAEAFF. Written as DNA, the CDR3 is TGTGCCAGCAGCGCAGCCGAAGCTTTCTTT.